This T cell receptor beta chain appears in the sequencing data of a study of tumor-infiltrating lymphocytes in primary liver carcinoma. Notes on this clonotype: Its ends do not fully match the called genes, so a read error is possible.

Unsorted bulk tissue of roughly 18-32 mg yielded co-extracted RNA and DNA. Total RNA (roughly 540 ng) served as template for TCR beta cDNA synthesis primed by a constant-region primer. The TCR beta library was amplified through three nested multiplex PCR rounds in a modified ARM-PCR procedure. The two initial PCR rounds, nine to eleven cycles each, used TRBV1-TRBV30 forward and C-beta reverse primers. From the multiplex PCR reads, TCRdb called clonotypes with MiXCR, one entry per CDR3 protein. The sample contains roughly 120,000 distinct CDR3 sequences, around 60% of which appear only once. The CDR3 totals 18 residues. Per the germline V gene, CDR1 is SGHNT and CDR2 is YYREEE (reference sequence).

The rearrangement joins TRBV5-4 to TRBJ2-3; the match to TRBD2 covers 13 bases. The sequence was obtained from a woman aged 55 to 70 with primary liver carcinoma and hepatitis B virus infection. The specimen sequenced was liver tumor tissue from sampling region 3. Subset given: tumor region T3, left-lateral pole. The CDR3 coding sequence is TGTGTCAGCAGCTTTTTGACTAGCGGGAGGAGGGATGCAGATACGCAGTATTTT. Protein sequence: CVSSFLTSGRRDADTQYF.